The 15 T cell receptor beta chains given below trace back to one sample, sequenced in a study of T cells in Graves' hyperthyroidism and ophthalmopathy. Amplification of TCR beta CDR3 regions was performed using RNA transcripts as template. HTBI primers were the set used in a first-round RT-PCR of the TCR CDR3. Each CDR3 protein gets one entry after TCRdb re-called the multiplex PCR reads with MiXCR. Here the sample spans about 680,000 distinct CDR3 sequences, around a third being singletons. Sequencing used blood. The receptor set was obtained from a woman in her thirties or forties with Graves' hyperthyroidism.

This clonotype was picked up many times. The chain couples TRBV7-2 to TRBJ1-2, with a possible D match to TRBD1 (6 bases). The CDR3 has 15 amino acids. From germline, CDR1 is SGHTA and CDR2 FQGNSA. The V end lost 4 bases, the J end lost 4 bases, and 16 bases lay between the germline ends. The CDR3 sequence is CASSYLTGIVYGYTF. CDR3 DNA sequence: TGTGCCAGCAGCTACCTCACAGGGATAGTCTATGGCTACACCTTC.

The CDR3 spells CAISEQISGQQANYGYTF. CDR3 DNA: TGTGCCATCAGTGAGCAGATCTCGGGACAGCAAGCTAACTATGGCTACACCTTC. The chain joins TRBV10-3 to TRBJ1-2; 7 bases fit TRBD1. CDR3 length: 18 amino acids. Trimming at V came to 2 bases and at J to 0 bases, leaving 12 bases not matched to a gene. Germline V CDR1 and CDR2: ENHRY, SYGVKD.

Concerning this clonotype itself: With a much larger clone just one base away, this may be a read error. The chain uses TRBV7-8 and TRBJ2-7; TRBD1 or TRBD2 may be the D gene (5 bases each). This CDR3 is built from 14 residues. V lost 5 bases to trimming and J lost 0 bases, with 11 bases between them. Germline values: CDR1 SGHVS, CDR2 FQNEAQ. The CDR3 reads CASSPRDASYEQYF. Written as DNA, the CDR3 is TGTGCCAGCAGCCCCCGGGACGCCTCCTACGAGCAGTACTTC. Drawing the rest from reference TRBV7-8 and TRBJ2-7, the complete variable domain is GAGVSQSPRYKVAKRGQDVALRCDPISGHVSLFWYQQALGQGPEFLTYFQNEAQLDKSGLPSDRFFAERPEGSVSTLKIQRTQQEDSAVYLCASSPRDASYEQYFGPGTRLTVT.

The chain uses TRBV7-2 and TRBJ1-6; D gene unclear. CDR1 and CDR2 from the germline V gene are SGHTA and FQGNSA. V lost 6 bases and J 7 bases, leaving 13 bases between the germline ends. CDR3 length equals 14 residues. CDR3 sequence: CASRSGSKNSPLHF. CDR3 nucleotide sequence: TGTGCCAGCAGGAGCGGTTCGAAGAATTCACCCCTCCACTTT.

This clonotype was picked up one time. A much larger clone differs from this one at a single base, so this may be a read error. This chain joins TRBV7-8 and TRBJ1-1; D may be TRBD1 (5 bases). This CDR3 is 13 amino acids long. Germline-derived CDR1 and CDR2 are SGHVS and FQNEAQ. Trimming pared 3 bases from V and 7 bases from J, leaving 12 bases between. CDR3 residues: CASSFGAWGEAFF. In DNA, the CDR3 is TGTGCCAGCAGCTTCGGGGCATGGGGTGAAGCTTTCTTT.

There are a few counts of this clonotype. The rearrangement links TRBV7-2 to TRBJ1-1; no reliable D call. V lost 5 bases, J lost 1 base, and 11 bases lay in between. The V gene's germline CDR1 is SGHTA and CDR2 FQGNSA. The CDR3 is 14 amino acids. CDR3 region: CASSHRVGNTEAFF. In DNA, the CDR3 is TGTGCCAGCAGCCACCGAGTGGGGAACACTGAAGCTTTCTTT.

This clonotype was seen repeatedly, ten times or more. The chain couples TRBV4-3 to TRBJ2-7, with 9 bases lining up with TRBD1. Germline lookup yields CDR1 LGHNA and CDR2 YSLEER. This CDR3 is built from 15 residues. V gave up 3 bases and J gave up 3 bases; unmatched junction bases: 6. CDR3 residues: CASSQTTGGLYEQYF. Here the CDR3 DNA reads TGCGCCAGCAGCCAGACGACAGGGGGACTCTACGAGCAGTACTTC.

This clonotype was detected ten times or more. The chain combines TRBV7-2 with TRBJ2-5, with D possibly being TRBD1 or TRBD2 (6 bases each). Germline values: CDR1 SGHTA, CDR2 FQGNSA. The CDR3 contains 13 residues. V lost 6 bases, J lost 5 bases, and 13 bases lay in between. The chain's CDR3 is CASSRGGTETQYF. The CDR3, as DNA: TGTGCCAGCAGTCGAGGGGGGACGGAGACCCAGTACTTC.

The CDR3 loop is CASSRTGTGPPPLHF. Written as DNA, the CDR3 is TGTGCCAGCAGCCGAACCGGGACAGGGCCGCCACCCCTCCACTTT. V is TRBV5-4 and J is TRBJ1-6, with 9 nucleotides matching TRBD1. Germline V lookup: CDR1 SGHNT, CDR2 YYREEE (reference sequence). This CDR3 is 15 amino acids long. V was pared by 4 bases and J by 11 bases, with 10 bases of the junction left unmatched.

The chain combines TRBV24-1 with TRBJ2-7, with 10 bases lining up with TRBD1. CDR3 size: 14 residues. V lost 11 bases, J lost 2 bases, and 8 bases stayed unmatched. Germline assignment: CDR1 KGHDR and CDR2 SFDVKD. The CDR3 sequence: CASRDGTGAYEQYF. For the CDR3, the DNA is TGTGCCAGCAGGGACGGGACAGGGGCCTACGAGCAGTACTTC.

The genes are TRBV5-5 and TRBJ2-7; 7 nucleotides agree with TRBD2. The V gene end was trimmed by 5 bases and the J gene end by 2 bases; junction bases not matched to a gene: 7. The germline V gene encodes CDR1 SGHKS and CDR2 YYEKEE (reference sequence). This CDR3 has 14 residues. CDR3 DNA: TGTGCCAGCAGACTAGCGAGTTTTGCCTACGAGCAGTACTTC. It yields the protein CASRLASFAYEQYF.

V gene TRBV4-1 combines with J gene TRBJ2-7; a possible D gene is TRBD1 (5 bases). Germline V gene data show CDR1 as MGHRA and CDR2 as YSYEKL. The CDR3 sequence is 17 residues long. With 5 bases removed from V and 6 bases from J, the gap between germline ends came to 26 bases. Here the CDR3 reads CASSARGGRQGDGEQYF. The CDR3, as DNA: TGCGCCAGCAGCGCCCGTGGTGGGCGCCAGGGCGATGGCGAGCAGTACTTC.

Only one count was recorded for this clonotype. V and J are TRBV7-2 and TRBJ2-5; D is possibly TRBD2 (6 bases). The CDR3 is 13 amino acids. CDR1 and CDR2 (germline): SGHTA, FQGNSA. Between the trimmed V and J ends, which lost 8 bases and 5 bases, there was a span of 15 bases. CDR3: CASSPLAHETQYF. The DNA of the CDR3 is TGTGCCAGCTCCCCCCTAGCGCACGAGACCCAGTACTTC.

This clonotype appeared many times. The CDR3 protein is CASAPNEGNTIYF. DNA for the CDR3: TGCGCCAGCGCCCCTAACGAGGGAAACACCATATATTTT. This rearrangement joins TRBV10-2 to TRBJ1-3, with D unclear. The V end was cut by 8 bases, the J end by 4 bases, with 12 bases between. CDR3 size: 13 residues. The germline gives CDR1 WSHSY, CDR2 SAAADI.

For the CDR3, the DNA is TGTGCCAGCAGCTTGGAAGCAGGGTTTGTCGACTATGGCTACACCTTC. It yields the protein CASSLEAGFVDYGYTF. This rearrangement joins TRBV5-4 to TRBJ1-2; D possibly corresponds to TRBD1 (5 bases). The ends were cut back, 0 bases at V and 3 bases at J, with 15 bases in the middle. The CDR3 has 16 residues. The germline gives CDR1 SGHNT, CDR2 YYREEE (reference sequence).